The rows below give T cell receptor beta chains drawn from one sample of a study of blood T cell repertoires in COVID-19. The protocol was immunoSEQ multiplex PCR, while the TCRdb copy is restricted to in-frame clones and leaves out a portion. The repertoire includes 200,000 to 250,000 clones, 65% to 90% of them detected once, and 3.8% sits in the top ten. The sample consisted of PBMCs or T cells enriched from blood (not recorded which). Every receptor here comes from a woman aged 40 to 49 with acute COVID-19. Both conserved end residues are part of each CDR3. The D gene is left open where the match is weak.

j_call d_call v_call cdr3_aa
TRBJ2-6 NA TRBV2 CASMVGSGANVLTF
TRBJ1-2 NA TRBV27 CASSTLMANYGYTF
TRBJ1-5 NA TRBV28 CASSFSYQPQHF
TRBJ2-1 TRBD2 TRBV10-2 CASSQGGLVNNEQFF
TRBJ1-2 NA TRBV20-1 CSARIDGYTF
TRBJ2-2 NA TRBV7-6 CASSLEAGSNTGELFF
TRBJ1-6 NA TRBV7-9 CASSSPGGNSPLHF
TRBJ2-5 NA TRBV5-1 CASSAQNQETQYF
TRBJ2-7 NA TRBV30 CAWSVTGVYEQYF
TRBJ2-5 NA TRBV7-9 CASSLMLQEETQYF
TRBJ2-7 TRBD2 TRBV2 CASGWVAGGDEQYF
TRBJ1-6 NA TRBV2 CAKGGLGNSPLHF
TRBJ2-3 NA TRBV10-1 CASSKTSTDTQYF
TRBJ1-5 NA TRBV18 CASSPQEAQPQHF
TRBJ1-2 NA TRBV6-5 CASSQTGGSNYGYTF
TRBJ2-5 NA TRBV27 CASFLEQGGKETQYF
TRBJ1-1 NA TRBV27 CASSLWEETEAFF
TRBJ1-6 TRBD1 TRBV28 CASSSRDRHNSPLHF
TRBJ2-1 NA TRBV18 CASSEAFEQFF
TRBJ2-7 NA TRBV21-1 CASSKVLAFWQYF
TRBJ1-2 TRBD1 TRBV28 CASSLRGRGLTPYGYTF
TRBJ2-5 TRBD1 TRBV6-5 CASSYSIGTGGETQYF
TRBJ2-7 TRBD2 TRBV5-6 CASSFGLAGSYEQYF
TRBJ1-4 TRBD1 TRBV19 CASSRTDRGQNEKLFF
TRBJ2-1 TRBD2 TRBV24-1 CATSDGRLAGSYNEQFF
TRBJ1-5 NA TRBV15 CATSRDRSMEEGNQPQHF
TRBJ1-1 TRBD1 TRBV28 CASSFLSGQGSMNTEAFF
TRBJ1-2 NA TRBV7-8 CASSSTENYGYTF
TRBJ1-3 NA TRBV13 CASSLGGVSGNTIYF
TRBJ2-7 NA TRBV13 CASSLRQTGAYEQYF
TRBJ1-2 TRBD1 TRBV28 CASSWGQDGYTF
TRBJ2-5 TRBD1 TRBV2 CASGRTGPETQYF
TRBJ2-1 TRBD2 TRBV5-1 CASSLWQREGRDRNEQFF
TRBJ1-1 NA TRBV5-6 CASSPWGRIYTEAFF
TRBJ2-3 TRBD2 TRBV24-1 CATSEWTSGRSDTQYF
TRBJ1-2 NA TRBV19 CASSLGVLYGYTF
TRBJ1-5 NA TRBV19 CASSIRAGQPQHF
TRBJ1-3 NA TRBV18 CASSLKGPSGNTIYF
TRBJ2-7 NA TRBV4-3 CASSQGQGLDEQYF
TRBJ1-2 NA TRBV3-1/TRBV3-2 CASSQGSANYGYTF
TRBJ1-6 NA TRBV13 CASSQSGGYNSPLHF
TRBJ2-5 TRBD2 TRBV5-4 CASSFPAGGRETQYF
TRBJ1-1 NA TRBV19 CASSRTARNTEAFF
TRBJ2-1 TRBD1 TRBV24-1 CATSLPGQGAGEQFF
TRBJ2-3 NA TRBV4-2 CASSQDLTTTSTDTQYF
TRBJ2-7 TRBD1 TRBV2 CASREEDRGWYEQYF
TRBJ1-2 NA TRBV25-1 CASSESGSAGYTF
TRBJ1-4 TRBD1 TRBV7-2 CASSLQTGLGEKLFF
TRBJ1-1 NA TRBV3-1/TRBV3-2 CASSRGLNTEAFF
TRBJ2-7 NA TRBV21-1 CASSTTAQNYEQYF
TRBJ1-2 TRBD1 TRBV11-3 CASSDDRAGYTF
TRBJ2-2 NA TRBV19 CASSIGYRRELFF